These 19 T cell receptor beta chains were all obtained from the same sample, sequenced in a study of blood T cell repertoires in COVID-19. The protocol was immunoSEQ multiplex PCR, while the TCRdb copy is restricted to in-frame clones and leaves out a portion. The sample shows some 300,000 clones, 85% to 90% of them seen only once. The sample taken for sequencing was peripheral blood. The receptors come from a woman between 35 and 50 years old with COVID-19, enrolled during active disease.

V usage is TRBV29-1 and J usage is TRBJ1-2, with 8 bases identical to TRBD1. This CDR3 is 13 amino acids long. Germline assignment: CDR1 SQVTM and CDR2 ANQGSEA. With 5 bases clipped from V and 1 base from J, the junction kept 3 bases outside the gene matches. The CDR3, as DNA: TGCAGCGTTCAGGGGGCGATTAACTATGGCTACACCTTC. Amino acids: CSVQGAINYGYTF.

The V call is TRBV6-5, the J call TRBJ2-5; 7 bases are a match to TRBD1. The germline V gene encodes CDR1 MNHEY and CDR2 SVGAGI. The CDR3 has 16 amino acids. V shed 3 bases, J shed 1 base, and the junction held 8 bases outside the gene matches. The CDR3 loop is CASSYSLYRGQETQYF. DNA for the CDR3: TGTGCCAGCAGTTATTCTCTTTACAGGGGCCAAGAGACCCAGTACTTC.

The rearrangement joins TRBV12-5 to TRBJ2-2; 7 nucleotides align to TRBD1. Germline trimming cut 6 bases from V and 5 bases from J; bases unmatched to any gene: 9. This CDR3 comprises 15 residues. Germline V CDR1 and CDR2: LGHNT, FRNRAP. The chain's CDR3 is CASGPGTDLTGELFF. For the CDR3, the DNA is TGTGCTAGTGGGCCCGGGACAGATCTAACCGGGGAGCTGTTTTTT.

The rearrangement links TRBV3-1 (or the pseudogene TRBV3-2) to TRBJ2-3; D is perhaps TRBD2 (5 bases). The V end lost 1 base, the J end lost 4 bases, and 27 bases lay between the germline ends. This CDR3 contains 20 residues. CDR1 and CDR2 (germline): LGHDT, YNNKEL (reference sequence). Here the CDR3 reads CASSQGRYLAVKTAPDTQYF. DNA of the CDR3: TGTGCCAGCAGCCAAGGGAGGTACCTAGCCGTTAAAACGGCCCCAGATACGCAGTATTTT.

This chain joins TRBV28 and TRBJ2-1, with TRBD2 matching over 7 bases. The ends lost 3 bases at V and 6 bases at J; junction bases unmatched: 8. CDR3 length: 15 residues. Per germline, CDR1 MDHEN and CDR2 SYDVKM. CDR3 sequence (DNA): TGTGCCAGCAGTTTTGCGGGAGACGGGGGCAATGAGCAGTTCTTC. Translating it yields CASSFAGDGGNEQFF.

The V call is TRBV7-8, the J call TRBJ1-5; D is unclear. The germline V gene has CDR1 SGHVS and CDR2 FQNEAQ. V was pared by 1 base and J by 5 bases, with 12 bases between. The CDR3 totals 15 residues. In nucleotides, the CDR3 is TGTGCCAGCAGCTTAGAACTCCCCTCCGATCAGCCCCAGCATTTT. This gives the protein CASSLELPSDQPQHF.

This sequence joins TRBV29-1 and TRBJ2-2, with a tentative D call TRBD2 (5 bases). Germline V gene data show CDR1 as SQVTM and CDR2 as ANQGSEA. The CDR3 sequence is 13 residues long. The V gene lost 4 bases and the J gene lost 6 bases, with 12 bases spanning the gap. The CDR3 is CSVGGWRSGELFF. The CDR3 nucleotides are TGCAGCGTTGGAGGGTGGAGGTCCGGGGAGCTGTTTTTT.

This clone was detected once. The chain is built from TRBV5-1 and TRBJ1-6, with D possibly TRBD1 on 5 matching bases. The V gene lost 0 bases and the J gene lost 5 bases, with 15 bases spanning the gap. CDR3 size: 17 residues. CDR1 SGHRS and CDR2 YFSETQ come from the germline V gene. The CDR3 DNA follows: TGCGCCAGCAGCTTGGGGTTTAGGGTCAGGGATAATTCACCCCTCCACTTT. Protein sequence: CASSLGFRVRDNSPLHF. The whole variable domain, remainder taken from reference TRBV5-1 and TRBJ1-6, is KAGVTQTPRYLIKTRGQQVTLSCSPISGHRSVSWYQQTPGQGLQFLFEYFSETQRNKGNFPGRFSGRQFSNSRSEMNVSTLELGDSALYLCASSLGFRVRDNSPLHFGNGTRLTVT.

The chain combines TRBV28 with TRBJ2-7; 9 bases are shared with TRBD1. The CDR3 covers 16 residues. The germline V gene has CDR1 MDHEN and CDR2 SYDVKM. The V segment lost 1 base and the J segment 6 bases; nucleotides outside the gene matches: 10. The CDR3 spells CASSLFPRQGDFEQYF. Written as DNA, the CDR3 is TGTGCCAGCAGTTTATTTCCCCGACAGGGGGATTTCGAGCAGTACTTC.

Here the CDR3 DNA reads TGTGCCAGCATGGAGGGATCGAACACTGAAGCTTTCTTT. It specifies CASMEGSNTEAFF. V gene TRBV28 combines with J gene TRBJ1-1; D is unclear. The length of the CDR3 is 13 residues. With 7 bases removed from V and 1 base from J, the gap between germline ends came to 10 bases. CDR1 and CDR2 from the germline V gene are MDHEN and SYDVKM.

The rearrangement uses TRBV15 and TRBJ2-1; 10 bases are a match to TRBD2. In germline, CDR1 is LNHNV, CDR2 YYDKDF (reference sequence). The CDR3 has 18 residues. Losses at the gene ends were 7 bases for V and 4 bases for J; bases not matched to a gene: 16. Here the CDR3 DNA reads TGTGCCACCACCGAAGCAGCGGGAGGGCCAACGATATACAATGAGCAGTTCTTC. It specifies CATTEAAGGPTIYNEQFF.

V usage is TRBV9 and J usage is TRBJ1-3; the D is unclear. Germline V gives CDR1 SGDLS, CDR2 YYNGEE. With 2 bases removed from V and 0 bases from J, the gap between germline ends came to 9 bases. This CDR3 is 15 amino acids long. For the CDR3, the DNA is TGTGCCAGCAGCGTCGGTCTCTCCTCTGGAAACACCATATATTTT. Amino acid sequence: CASSVGLSSGNTIYF.

The genes are TRBV5-1 and TRBJ1-2, with 10 bases matching TRBD1. In germline, CDR1 is SGHRS, CDR2 YFSETQ. Unmatched junction bases numbered 7, after V lost 4 bases and J lost 4 bases. The CDR3 is made up of 15 amino acids. In DNA form, the CDR3 reads TGCGCCAGCAGCCAGGACAGGGGGGCGACCTATGGCTACACCTTC. Amino acid sequence: CASSQDRGATYGYTF.

This clone was detected only once. This sequence joins TRBV2 and TRBJ2-6; D gene unclear. Trimming stripped 6 bases from V and 4 bases from J, with 4 bases between. This CDR3 region has 12 residues. CDR1 is SNHLY, CDR2 FYNNEI, per germline. CDR3 nucleotide sequence: TGTGCCAGCAGCGGGGGGGCCAACGTCCTGACTTTC. It codes for CASSGGANVLTF. Filled out from reference TRBV2 and TRBJ2-6, the complete variable domain reads EPEVTQTPSHQVTQMGQEVILRCVPISNHLYFYWYRQILGQKVEFLVSFYNNEISEKSEIFDDQFSVERPDGSNFTLKIRSTKLEDSAMYFCASSGGANVLTFGAGSRLTVL.

The V and J genes are TRBV7-2 and TRBJ2-3; 10 nucleotides agree with TRBD1. Germline V lookup: CDR1 SGHTA, CDR2 FQGNSA. The CDR3 length is 15 residues. The ends lost 2 bases at V and 5 bases at J; junction bases unmatched: 4. CDR3 DNA: TGTGCCAGCAGCTTATGGGACAGGGGCAAAGATACGCAGTATTTT. This codes for CASSLWDRGKDTQYF.

CDR3 sequence reads: CASSFPRQGAEAFF. The CDR3 DNA reads TGTGCCAGCAGCTTTCCCAGGCAGGGCGCTGAAGCTTTCTTT. The genes are TRBV7-9 and TRBJ1-1; D perhaps matches TRBD1 (5 bases). CDR1 and CDR2 (germline): SEHNR, FQNEAQ (reference sequence). The CDR3 loop spans 14 amino acids. Between the trimmed V and J ends, which lost 3 bases and 6 bases, there was a span of 14 bases.

This chain connects TRBV4-1 to TRBJ2-2; D may be TRBD2 (6 bases). Germline V lookup: CDR1 MGHRA, CDR2 YSYEKL. This CDR3 is 15 amino acids long. Between the trimmed V and J ends, which lost 6 bases and 1 base, there was a span of 12 bases. The CDR3 here is CASRPISGNTGELFF. Here the CDR3 DNA reads TGCGCCAGCAGGCCTATTAGCGGGAACACCGGGGAGCTGTTTTTT.

J is TRBJ2-7 and V is TRBV14, with 7 positions matching TRBD2. V gave up 2 bases and J gave up 3 bases; unmatched junction bases: 4. Germline CDR1 SGHDN, CDR2 FVKESK. This CDR3 region has 14 residues. The CDR3 is CASSQLAASYEQYF. The CDR3 DNA sequence: TGTGCCAGCAGCCAACTAGCGGCAAGCTACGAGCAGTACTTC.

This clone is a singleton in its sample. The chain combines TRBV4-3 with TRBJ2-7, with 9 bases that match TRBD1. This CDR3 is built from 15 residues. V was pared by 4 bases and J by 2 bases, with 6 bases of the junction left unmatched. The germline V gene has CDR1 LGHNA and CDR2 YSLEER. The CDR3 DNA reads as TGCGCCAGCAGCCCGGGAAACAGGGGGCCCTACGAGCAGTACTTC. Translated, it gives CASSPGNRGPYEQYF.